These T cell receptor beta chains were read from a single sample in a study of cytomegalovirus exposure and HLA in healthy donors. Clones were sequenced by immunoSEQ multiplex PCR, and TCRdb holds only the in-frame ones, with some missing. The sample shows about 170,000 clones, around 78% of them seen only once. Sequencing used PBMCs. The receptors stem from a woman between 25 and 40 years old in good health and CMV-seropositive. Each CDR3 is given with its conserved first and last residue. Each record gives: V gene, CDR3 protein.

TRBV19,CASKPGQGNTEAFF
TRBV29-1,CSGSGGSGTEAFF
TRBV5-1,CATQDVPGQNYGYTF
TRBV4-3,CASSQQIWAGNTIYF
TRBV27,CASSFRGEGGYTF
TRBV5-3,CAGWTGLHYGYTF
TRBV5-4,CASSFNPGRYEQYF
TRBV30,CAWSFATGTTLRARNSPLHF
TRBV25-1,CASSTGGGPEETQYF
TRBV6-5,CAIQQRTGSYEQYF
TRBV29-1,CSVDVLGGVNTEAFF
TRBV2,CASSVLRGRGYGYTF
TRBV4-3,CASSQHQQGPYEQYF
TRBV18,CASSPRQGNTEAFF
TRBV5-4,CASGQRGSFTGELFF
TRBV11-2,CASSEGLAGLYEQYF
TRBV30,CAWREQGAYQPQHF
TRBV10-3,CAISGEESPLTF
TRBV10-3,CAISEAGVFYGYTF
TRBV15,CATSIPGQGLAGGNEQFF
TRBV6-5,CASSPKSTEAFF
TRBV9,CASSVGPLSYNEQFF
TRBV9,CASSPIAGGTYEQYF
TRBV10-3,CAISVGGGARAEAFF
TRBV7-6,CASSPLTGSSYNSPLHF
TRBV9,CASSVAPTGAEETQYF
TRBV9,CASSVGETYEQYF
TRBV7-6,CASSLGSPVILSGNTIYF
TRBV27,CASSFMGQNGYTF